The rows below give T cell receptor beta chains drawn from one sample of a study of cytomegalovirus exposure and HLA in healthy donors. The assay was immunoSEQ multiplex PCR, and TCRdb's table has in-frame clones only and misses some. The sample table sets out tens of thousands of clones. Sequencing input: PBMCs. All receptors come from a woman in her twenties or thirties in good health and CMV-seronegative. CDR3s include the opening cysteine and the closing phenylalanine or tryptophan. D genes are given only for firm matches.

J | D | V | CDR3 | DNA
TRBJ1-1 | TRBD1 | TRBV6-5 | CASSYFGTVNTEAFF | TGTGCCAGCAGTTACTTTGGGACAGTGAACACTGAAGCTTTCTTT
TRBJ2-2 | TRBD1 | TRBV27 | CASRTGQGIPGELFF | TGTGCCAGCCGTACGGGACAGGGGATCCCCGGGGAGCTGTTTTTT
TRBJ2-2 | . | TRBV6-5 | CASGGTGELFF | TGTGCCAGTGGGGGGACCGGGGAGCTGTTTTTT
TRBJ1-1 | . | TRBV28 | CASRQDRWNTEAFF | TGTGCCAGCAGACAGGACAGATGGAACACTGAAGCTTTCTTT
TRBJ2-4 | . | TRBV30 | CAWNTAPGGNIQYF | TGTGCCTGGAATACCGCCCCGGGTGGGAACATTCAGTACTTC
TRBJ2-1 | TRBD1 | TRBV27 | CASGTGGEDEQFF | TGTGCCAGCGGGACAGGGGGTGAGGATGAGCAGTTCTTC
TRBJ1-1 | TRBD1 | TRBV6-6 | CASSLWQGDMNTEAFF | TGTGCCAGCAGTTTATGGCAGGGGGACATGAACACTGAAGCTTTCTTT
TRBJ2-7 | . | TRBV5-4 | CASSLVSGTYEQYF | TGTGCCAGCAGCTTGGTCTCAGGAACCTACGAGCAGTACTTC
TRBJ1-2 | TRBD1 | TRBV5-4 | CASSPGTGLLSDGYTF | TGTGCCAGCAGCCCCGGGACAGGCCTCCTCTCGGATGGCTACACCTTC
TRBJ1-1 | . | TRBV28 | CASRPPWRDTEAFF | TGTGCCAGCAGACCCCCTTGGCGGGACACTGAAGCTTTCTTT
TRBJ2-7 | . | TRBV7-9 | CASSLAGTYEQYF | TGTGCCAGCAGCTTAGCGGGCACCTACGAGCAGTACTTC
TRBJ2-7 | . | TRBV27 | CASSNKDSTPYEQYF | TGTGCCAGCAGTAATAAGGACAGTACCCCCTACGAGCAGTACTTC
TRBJ1-1 | . | TRBV18 | CASSPEGQEAFF | TGTGCCAGCTCACCAGAGGGACAAGAAGCTTTCTTT
TRBJ1-1 | . | TRBV29-1 | CSVEGIYIEGEAFF | TGCAGCGTAGAGGGCATCTACATCGAGGGTGAAGCTTTCTTT
TRBJ1-3 | . | TRBV9 | CASSTQPGSGNTIYF | TGTGCCAGCAGCACCCAACCGGGCTCTGGAAACACCATATATTTT
TRBJ1-1 | . | TRBV19 | CASMSRVNTEAFF | TGTGCCAGTATGTCCAGGGTCAACACTGAAGCTTTCTTT
TRBJ2-5 | TRBD2 | TRBV7-4 | CASSASGAGETQYF | TGTGCCAGCAGCGCGAGCGGGGCGGGAGAGACCCAGTACTTC
TRBJ2-2 | . | TRBV6-5 | CASSRTALNTGELFF | TGTGCCAGCAGTCGGACAGCCCTGAACACCGGGGAGCTGTTTTTT
TRBJ2-7 | . | TRBV28 | CASSLWPIANEQYF | TGTGCCAGCAGTTTATGGCCGATAGCCAACGAGCAGTACTTC
TRBJ2-2 | . | TRBV4-1 | CASSQEPGGSSGELFF | TGCGCCAGCAGCCAAGAACCGGGGGGCTCCTCCGGGGAGCTGTTTTTT
TRBJ1-1 | TRBD1 | TRBV5-1 | CASSWGQGLNTEAFF | TGCGCCAGCAGCTGGGGACAGGGTTTGAACACTGAAGCTTTCTTT
TRBJ2-3 | TRBD2 | TRBV6-1 | CASSDGLAVSTDTQYF | TGTGCCAGCAGTGATGGACTAGCGGTTAGCACAGATACGCAGTATTTT
TRBJ1-2 | TRBD1 | TRBV4-3 | CASSQAQGADYGYTF | TGCGCCAGCAGCCAAGCCCAGGGGGCGGACTATGGCTACACCTTC
TRBJ2-7 | . | TRBV4-1 | CASSQGGNYEQYF | TGCGCCAGCAGCCAAGGGGGCAACTACGAGCAGTACTTC
TRBJ1-2 | TRBD1 | TRBV11-3 | CASSVPGTGGGLTF | TGTGCCAGCAGCGTTCCCGGGACAGGGGGCGGACTCACCTTC
TRBJ2-1 | . | TRBV4-1 | CASSHKGSLNYNEQLF | TGCGCCAGCAGCCACAAAGGCTCGCTTAACTACAATGAGCAGCTCTTC
TRBJ2-5 | TRBD2 | TRBV29-1 | CSVGSGVETQYF | TGCAGCGTTGGAAGCGGGGTAGAGACCCAGTACTTC